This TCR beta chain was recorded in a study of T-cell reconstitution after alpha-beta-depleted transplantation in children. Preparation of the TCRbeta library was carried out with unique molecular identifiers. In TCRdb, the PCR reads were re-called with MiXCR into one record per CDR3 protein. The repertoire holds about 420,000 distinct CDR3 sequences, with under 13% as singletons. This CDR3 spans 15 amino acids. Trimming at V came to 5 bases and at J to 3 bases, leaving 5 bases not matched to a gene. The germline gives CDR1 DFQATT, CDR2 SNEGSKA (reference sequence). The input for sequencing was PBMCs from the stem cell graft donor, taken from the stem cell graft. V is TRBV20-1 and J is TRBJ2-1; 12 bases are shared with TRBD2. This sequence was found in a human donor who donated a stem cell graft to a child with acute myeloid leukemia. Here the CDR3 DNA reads TGCAGTGCTTCTAGCGGGAGGGCCCTCTACAATGAGCAGTTCTTC. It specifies CSASSGRALYNEQFF.